Presented here are 21 T cell receptor beta chains from one specimen sequenced in a study of blood T cells in healthy people across ages. Through a sample-barcoded 5' primer and a J-beta primer mix, a second PCR was run for roughly 6 to 11 cycles. Using its own MiXCR run on the 5' RACE reads, TCRdb lists one record per CDR3 protein. The table lists approximately 940,000 distinct CDR3 sequences, 40% to 60% of them singletons. The sample taken for sequencing was blood. All receptors come from a young man in good health.

This chain connects TRBV12-3 or TRBV12-4 to TRBJ2-7, with TRBD2 matching 9 bases. The CDR3 is 14 residues long. The J segment lost 4 bases and the V segment lost 8 bases, leaving 9 bases of the junction unmatched. CDR3 sequence reads: CASLLSGGRYEQYF. Written as DNA, the CDR3 is TGTGCCAGCCTCCTTAGCGGGGGCCGGTACGAGCAGTACTTC.

V usage is TRBV19 and J usage is TRBJ1-5; tentative D call: TRBD1 (6 bases). Germline V lookup: CDR1 LNHDA, CDR2 SQIVND (reference sequence). V dropped 10 bases and J dropped 4 bases, with 11 bases sitting between them. CDR3 length: 12 amino acids. The CDR3 nucleotides are TGTGCCACCACAGGGTCGAATCAGCCCCAGCATTTT. It specifies CATTGSNQPQHF.

This clonotype was seen only a few times. The rearrangement uses TRBV29-1 and TRBJ2-5, with 8 bases that match TRBD1. Germline-derived CDR1 and CDR2 are SQVTM and ANQGSEA. J gave up 4 bases and V 6 bases, and 7 bases lay outside the gene matches. This CDR3 region has 13 residues. This CDR3 reads CSVEDRERETQYF. CDR3 sequence (DNA): TGCAGCGTGGAGGACAGGGAACGAGAGACCCAGTACTTC. The whole variable domain, remainder taken from reference TRBV29-1 and TRBJ2-5, is SAVISQKPSRDICQRGTSLTIQCQVDSQVTMMFWYRQQPGQSLTLIATANQGSEATYESGFVIDKFPISRPNLTFSTLTVSNMSPEDSSIYLCSVEDRERETQYFGPGTRLLVL.

The sample holds a few counts of this clonotype. As DNA, the CDR3 is TGCGCCAGCAGCCAAGATCCCCGCGGGGGCTCCTACAATGAGCAGTTCTTC. It yields the protein CASSQDPRGGSYNEQFF. V and J are TRBV4-3 and TRBJ2-1, with 7 bases matching TRBD2. V shed 0 bases, J shed 0 bases, and the junction held 5 bases outside the gene matches. Germline-derived CDR1 and CDR2 are LGHNA and YSLEER. The CDR3 has 17 amino acids.

The chain couples TRBV2 to TRBJ1-2; D remains ambiguous. Deletions cut 4 bases from V and 1 base from J, with 13 bases between. CDR3 length equals 15 residues. Germline assignment: CDR1 SNHLY and CDR2 FYNNEI. The CDR3 nucleotides are TGTGCCAGCAGTGCTAAGGGCCGGCTTAACTATGGCTACACCTTC. Its translation: CASSAKGRLNYGYTF.

The chain uses TRBV5-1 and TRBJ2-1; the D is unclear. The V end was cut by 1 base, the J end by 8 bases, with 7 bases between. CDR1 and CDR2 (germline): SGHRS, YFSETQ. The CDR3 has 12 residues. CDR3 nucleotides: TGCGCCAGCAGCTTGAACGTGGATGAGCAGTTCTTC. This codes for CASSLNVDEQFF.

The CDR3 loop reads CASSRWDRGGYGYTF. DNA of the CDR3: TGTGCCAGCAGTCGATGGGACAGGGGGGGCTATGGCTACACCTTC. This sequence joins TRBV12-3 or TRBV12-4 and TRBJ1-2, with 11 nucleotides matching TRBD1. The V and J ends lost 5 bases and 4 bases, in that order; junction bases with no gene match: 6. This CDR3 is 15 amino acids long.

This clonotype has only one observation. This chain connects TRBV6-2 or TRBV6-3 to TRBJ2-3, with 10 bases fitting TRBD2. CDR3 size: 22 residues. V shed 2 bases, J shed 0 bases, and the junction held 20 bases outside the gene matches. CDR1 MNHEY and CDR2 SVGEGT come from the germline V gene. The CDR3 here is CASSYPIRGFASGGASTDTQYF. The CDR3 bases are TGTGCCAGCAGTTACCCTATCCGGGGGTTCGCTAGCGGGGGAGCCAGCACAGATACGCAGTATTTT.

The chain combines TRBV7-2 with TRBJ2-7; a possible D gene is TRBD1 (5 bases). This CDR3 region has 14 residues. Per germline, CDR1 SGHTA and CDR2 FQGNSA. Trimming cost V 1 base and J 2 bases, with 9 bases left between them. CDR3 residues: CASSLGTHTYEQYF. The CDR3 region has the DNA TGTGCCAGCAGCTTAGGGACACACACCTACGAGCAGTACTTC.

This chain links TRBV7-3 with TRBJ1-1; D uncertain. The CDR3 runs 14 residues. The V gene's germline CDR1 is SGHTA and CDR2 FQGTGA. With 2 bases removed from V and 0 bases from J, the gap between germline ends came to 7 bases. CDR3 DNA: TGTGCCAGCAGCTTAGGGGAGTTGAACACTGAAGCTTTCTTT. Protein: CASSLGELNTEAFF.

The chain is built from TRBV30 and TRBJ1-1; maybe TRBD1 (6 bases). The germline V gene has CDR1 GTSNPN and CDR2 SVGIG (reference sequence). V was clipped by 0 bases and J by 1 base, with 12 bases between them. This CDR3 has 15 residues. CDR3 protein: CAWSVRGRGNTEAFF. CDR3 bases: TGTGCCTGGAGTGTACGGGGCAGGGGGAACACTGAAGCTTTCTTT.

This clonotype has just a few counts. The CDR3 nucleotides read TGTGCCAGCAGCCAAGACCCAGGGGTGGGATACAATGAGCAGTTCTTC. Protein sequence: CASSQDPGVGYNEQFF. The chain carries TRBV4-2 and TRBJ2-1, with TRBD1 as a possible D gene (6 bases). The CDR3 covers 16 residues. Germline V lookup: CDR1 LGHNA, CDR2 YNFKEQ. The V gene lost 0 bases and the J gene lost 4 bases, with 13 bases spanning the gap.

The rearrangement links TRBV27 to TRBJ2-1; a possible D gene is TRBD1 (5 bases). Trimming left V 4 bases short and J 6 bases short, with 10 bases between. In germline, CDR1 is MNHEY, CDR2 SMNVEV (reference sequence). This CDR3 has 13 amino acids. The chain's CDR3 is CASSSRRGNEQFF. CDR3 in DNA: TGTGCCAGCAGTTCGAGAAGGGGCAATGAGCAGTTCTTC.

This clonotype was seen more than once but under ten times. V is TRBV7-8 and J is TRBJ2-1, with 9 bases lining up with TRBD2. Losses at the gene ends were 2 bases for V and 10 bases for J; bases not matched to a gene: 6. CDR1 is SGHVS and CDR2 is FQNEAQ in the germline V gene. The CDR3 has 14 residues. CDR3: CASSLRTSAREQFF. The DNA for the CDR3 is TGTGCCAGCAGCTTAAGGACTAGCGCGCGGGAGCAGTTCTTC.

CDR3 region: CASTRGPYGYTF. In DNA, the CDR3 is TGTGCCAGCACCCGGGGGCCCTATGGCTACACCTTC. V usage is TRBV3-1 and J usage is TRBJ1-2; possible D gene TRBD1, 6 bases. CDR1 is LGHDT and CDR2 is YNNKEL in the germline V gene (reference sequence). The CDR3 is 12 amino acids. V was clipped by 7 bases and J by 4 bases, with 10 bases between them.

This clonotype was recorded a few times. The genes are TRBV3-1 and TRBJ2-1; 8 bases match TRBD2. The V and J ends lost 4 bases and 8 bases, in that order; junction bases with no gene match: 13. This CDR3 has 16 residues. Germline V lookup: CDR1 LGHDT, CDR2 YNNKEL (reference sequence). CDR3 residues: CASSLIAGMEKDEQFF. DNA of the CDR3: TGTGCCAGCAGCCTGATAGCGGGGATGGAGAAAGATGAGCAGTTCTTC.

The chain is built from TRBV2 and TRBJ1-5; possibly TRBD1 for D (6 bases). Germline CDR1 SNHLY, CDR2 FYNNEI. The length of the CDR3 is 15 residues. V lost 2 bases, J lost 1 base, and 9 bases lay in between. The CDR3 sequence: CASSEWRGSNQPQHF. CDR3 sequence (DNA): TGTGCCAGCAGTGAATGGAGGGGGAGCAATCAGCCCCAGCATTTT.

Points on this clonotype: The CDR3 end shows no conserved phenylalanine or tryptophan, and so a read error is likely. The rearrangement links TRBV4-1 to TRBJ1-6; 7 bases map to TRBD1. Per germline, CDR1 MGHRA and CDR2 YSYEKL. V was pared by 2 bases and J by 0 bases, with 1 base of the junction left unmatched. The CDR3 runs 16 residues. As DNA, the CDR3 is TGCGCCAGCAGCCAACAGGGGGGCTCCTATAATTCACCCCTCCACTTA. Its protein is CASSQQGGSYNSPLHL.

The chain joins TRBV3-1 to TRBJ1-1, with 8 bases aligning to TRBD1. The CDR3 sequence is 15 residues long. Per the germline V gene, CDR1 is LGHDT and CDR2 is YNNKEL (reference sequence). The V and J ends lost 3 bases and 6 bases, in that order; junction bases with no gene match: 9. CDR3 residues: CASSHTTGEAAEAFF. The DNA for the CDR3 is TGTGCCAGCAGCCATACGACAGGGGAGGCCGCTGAAGCTTTCTTT.

This clonotype was seen only a few times. The V and J genes are TRBV27 and TRBJ2-1; D is ambiguous. Germline V gene sequence: CDR1 MNHEY, CDR2 SMNVEV (reference sequence). V was cut by 1 base and J by 2 bases, with 9 bases left in between. The CDR3 totals 15 residues. In DNA form, the CDR3 reads TGTGCCAGCAGTTTATTCCTTGCCCCCTACAATGAGCAGTTCTTC. It codes for CASSLFLAPYNEQFF.

This chain links TRBV15 with TRBJ1-5; D gene unclear. The germline V gene encodes CDR1 LNHNV and CDR2 YYDKDF (reference sequence). CDR3 length equals 16 residues. V dropped 0 bases and J dropped 1 base, with 10 bases sitting between them. The CDR3 DNA reads as TGTGCCACCAGCAGAGAGAAGAGGGCGAGCAATCAGCCCCAGCATTTT. Amino acids: CATSREKRASNQPQHF.